The 13 T cell receptor beta chains listed next were all sequenced from one sample in a study of cytomegalovirus exposure and HLA in healthy donors. Primers for the PCR totalled 60 Vbeta and 13 Jbeta. This table comes from immunoSEQ multiplex PCR, and its TCRdb copy is limited to in-frame clones, with some not included. The table lists tens of thousands of clones, roughly 80% of them singletons. Material: PBMCs. The receptors were sampled from a woman under 40 in good health and CMV-seronegative.

V gene TRBV6-1 combines with J gene TRBJ2-3; 8 bases agree with TRBD1. The CDR3 is 16 amino acids. CDR1 and CDR2 from the germline V gene are MNHNS and SASEGT. The V gene end was trimmed by 2 bases and the J gene end by 5 bases; junction bases not matched to a gene: 9. The CDR3 sequence: CASSEMGGRGQDTQYF. CDR3 in DNA: TGTGCCAGCAGTGAAATGGGGGGCAGGGGGCAAGATACGCAGTATTTT.

The rearrangement joins TRBV5-4 to TRBJ2-7; the D gene is possibly TRBD1 (6 bases). This CDR3 has 14 amino acids. V shed 4 bases and J shed 5 bases, with 16 bases lying between them. From germline, CDR1 is SGHNT and CDR2 YYREEE (reference sequence). CDR3 sequence: CASSEFTGLDEQYF. The DNA of the CDR3 is TGTGCCAGCAGCGAATTCACAGGGTTGGACGAGCAGTACTTC.

This chain joins TRBV28 and TRBJ1-2, with D possibly being TRBD1 (6 bases). CDR3 length: 16 residues. V gave up 7 bases and J gave up 6 bases, with 24 bases separating them. Germline V gene lookup returns CDR1 MDHEN and CDR2 SYDVKM. CDR3: CASTTGTSNRMDGYTF. The DNA for the CDR3 is TGTGCCAGCACAACCGGGACATCAAACCGTATGGATGGCTACACCTTC.

This chain connects TRBV28 to TRBJ1-3, with 10 nucleotides matching TRBD1. J gave up 5 bases and V 5 bases, and 9 bases lay outside the gene matches. The CDR3 length is 16 residues. From germline, CDR1 is MDHEN and CDR2 SYDVKM. The CDR3 nucleotides are TGTGCCAGCAGTCAGCCTCGGGACAGGGGTCGAAACACCATATATTTT. Translation: CASSQPRDRGRNTIYF.

CDR3 sequence: CASSPPDRTFSSYNSPLHF. The DNA of the CDR3 is TGTGCCAGCAGCCCCCCGGACAGGACATTTAGCTCCTATAATTCACCCCTCCACTTT. The chain employs TRBV13 and TRBJ1-6; 7 bases fit TRBD1. The CDR3 length is 19 residues. Trimming removed 5 bases from V and 0 bases from J; junction bases left unmatched: 13. In germline, CDR1 is PRHDT, CDR2 FYEKMQ (reference sequence).

This chain joins TRBV5-4 and TRBJ2-2; the match to TRBD1 covers 7 bases. Germline loops: CDR1 SGHNT, CDR2 YYREEE (reference sequence). Losses at the gene ends were 4 bases for V and 2 bases for J; bases not matched to a gene: 5. The CDR3 sequence is 15 residues long. CDR3 loop: CASSPGQLNTGELFF. CDR3 sequence (DNA): TGTGCCAGCAGCCCGGGACAGCTAAACACCGGGGAGCTGTTTTTT.

The CDR3 bases are TGTGCCAGCAGTTACTCTCGCGGGAACACTGAAGCTTTCTTT. Translated, it gives CASSYSRGNTEAFF. The V gene is TRBV6-5, the J gene TRBJ1-1; no firm D call. The CDR3 has 14 amino acids. V dropped 0 bases and J dropped 1 base, with 6 bases sitting between them. CDR1 is MNHEY and CDR2 is SVGAGI in the germline V gene.

V is TRBV28 and J is TRBJ1-5, with D unresolved. Germline values: CDR1 MDHEN, CDR2 SYDVKM. The CDR3 loop spans 12 amino acids. Trimming shortened V by 3 bases and J by 4 bases, and 4 bases separated the two germline ends. CDR3 in amino acids: CASSFLNQPQHF. CDR3 DNA: TGTGCCAGCAGTTTTCTTAATCAGCCCCAGCATTTT.

The J gene is TRBJ1-2, the V gene TRBV2; 9 bases fit TRBD1. The trim removed 7 bases at V and 0 bases at J, leaving 6 bases unmatched. CDR3 length: 15 amino acids. Looked up from germline, CDR1 is SNHLY and CDR2 is FYNNEI. The CDR3 sequence is CASNPTGGANYGYTF. In DNA, the CDR3 is TGTGCCAGCAACCCGACAGGGGGGGCTAACTATGGCTACACCTTC.

The chain has TRBV5-1 and TRBJ2-2, with 7 bases aligning to TRBD1. The ends lost 6 bases at V and 5 bases at J; junction bases unmatched: 10. This CDR3 has 15 residues. CDR1 is SGHRS and CDR2 is YFSETQ in the germline V gene. The CDR3 loop is CASKERGPETGELFF. The CDR3 nucleotides are TGCGCCAGCAAGGAGAGGGGGCCCGAGACCGGGGAGCTGTTTTTT. Full variable domain (remainder filled in from reference TRBV5-1 and TRBJ2-2): KAGVTQTPRYLIKTRGQQVTLSCSPISGHRSVSWYQQTPGQGLQFLFEYFSETQRNKGNFPGRFSGRQFSNSRSEMNVSTLELGDSALYLCASKERGPETGELFFGEGSRLTVL.

The chain has TRBV5-1 and TRBJ1-1; D is perhaps TRBD1 (6 bases). V dropped 4 bases and J dropped 7 bases, with 11 bases sitting between them. The CDR3 is made up of 12 amino acids. Germline values: CDR1 SGHRS, CDR2 YFSETQ. In nucleotides, the CDR3 is TGCGCCAGCAGCGTAACAGGGTGTGAAGCTTTCTTT. This codes for CASSVTGCEAFF.

This clone has only a few counts. The rearrangement links TRBV5-5 to TRBJ2-1; D is uncertain. V lost 0 bases to trimming and J lost 1 base, with 8 bases between them. The CDR3 loop spans 15 amino acids. In germline, CDR1 is SGHKS, CDR2 YYEKEE (reference sequence). As DNA, the CDR3 is TGTGCCAGCAGCTTGGCGGTTCTTTCCTACAATGAGCAGTTCTTC. Amino acids: CASSLAVLSYNEQFF.

The chain recombines TRBV10-1 with TRBJ2-1; 8 bases match TRBD2. J gave up 5 bases and V 5 bases, and 8 bases lay outside the gene matches. CDR1 WNHNN and CDR2 SYGVQD come from the germline V gene (reference sequence). There are 15 residues in the CDR3. The DNA for the CDR3 is TGCGCCAGCAGTCACACTAGCGGCTATAACAATGAGCAGTTCTTC. Its protein product is CASSHTSGYNNEQFF.